These T cell receptor beta chains were read from a single sample in a study of neurological immune-mediated disorders. Each CDR3 protein gets one entry after TCRdb re-called the 5' RACE reads with MiXCR. The sample lists some 60,000 distinct CDR3 sequences, under 3% occurring once. What was sequenced was PBMCs. These receptors all stem from a man aged 45-65 years with multiple sclerosis. Both conserved end residues are part of each CDR3. The D gene is left open where the match is weak. Sizes are listed as once, few, many, or a class for an expanded clone.

TRBV9,TRBD2,many,TRBJ2-3,CASSVNWGGTDTQYF,TGTGCCAGCAGCGTAAATTGGGGAGGGACAGATACGCAGTATTTT
TRBV12-3/TRBV12-4,TRBD2,many,TRBJ2-3,CASSFVAGADTQYF,TGTGCCAGCAGTTTCGTCGCGGGGGCAGATACGCAGTATTTT
TRBV20-1,TRBD1,many,TRBJ1-2,CSARQGGDGYTF,TGCAGTGCAAGACAGGGTGGAGATGGCTACACCTTC
TRBV7-6,TRBD1,many,TRBJ2-2,CASSPRTGTGELFF,TGTGCCAGCAGTCCAAGGACAGGGACGGGGGAGCTGTTTTTT
TRBV7-2,-,many,TRBJ1-1,CASSPQGSNTEAFF,TGTGCCAGCAGCCCCCAAGGGTCGAACACTGAAGCTTTCTTT
TRBV5-1,-,many,TRBJ2-3,CASTPGLMTDTQYF,TGCGCCAGCACCCCGGGGCTGATGACAGATACGCAGTATTTT
TRBV5-4,TRBD1,many,TRBJ2-7,CASSFGTGSYEQYF,TGTGCCAGCAGCTTCGGGACAGGGTCCTACGAGCAGTACTTC
TRBV7-2,-,many,TRBJ1-5,CASSSRASNQPQHF,TGTGCCAGCAGCTCCCGGGCCAGCAATCAGCCCCAGCATTTT
TRBV6-6,-,many,TRBJ1-1,CASILFGSASVNTEAFF,TGTGCCAGCATCTTGTTCGGGTCTGCCTCGGTGAACACTGAAGCTTTCTTT
TRBV27,-,many,TRBJ1-2,CASSFDRSYGYTF,TGTGCCAGCAGTTTCGACAGGAGCTATGGCTACACCTTC